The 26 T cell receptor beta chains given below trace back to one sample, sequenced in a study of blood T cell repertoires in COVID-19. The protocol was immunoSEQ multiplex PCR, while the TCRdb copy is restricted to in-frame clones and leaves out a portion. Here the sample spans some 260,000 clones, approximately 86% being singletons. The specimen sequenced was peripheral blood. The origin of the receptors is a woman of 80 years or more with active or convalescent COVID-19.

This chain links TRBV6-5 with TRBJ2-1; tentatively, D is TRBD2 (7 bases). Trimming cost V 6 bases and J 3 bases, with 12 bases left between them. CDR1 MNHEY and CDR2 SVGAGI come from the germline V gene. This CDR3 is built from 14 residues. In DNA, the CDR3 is TGTGCCAGCAGGCGGGGGCTCGACTACAATGAGCAGTTCTTC. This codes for CASRRGLDYNEQFF.

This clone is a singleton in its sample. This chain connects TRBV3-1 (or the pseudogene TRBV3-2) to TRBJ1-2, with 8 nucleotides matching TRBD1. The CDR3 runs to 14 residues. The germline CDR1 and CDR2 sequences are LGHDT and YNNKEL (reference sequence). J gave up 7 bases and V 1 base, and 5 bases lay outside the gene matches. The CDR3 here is CASSQGYRGSGYTF. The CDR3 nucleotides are TGTGCCAGCAGCCAAGGTTACAGGGGGAGTGGCTACACCTTC.

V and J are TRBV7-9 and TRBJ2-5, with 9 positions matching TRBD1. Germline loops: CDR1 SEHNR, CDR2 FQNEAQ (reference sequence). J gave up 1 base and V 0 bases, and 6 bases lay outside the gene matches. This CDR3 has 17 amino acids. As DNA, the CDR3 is TGTGCCAGCAGCTTAGCCCGGACAGGGGAGAGCCAAGAGACCCAGTACTTC. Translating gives CASSLARTGESQETQYF.

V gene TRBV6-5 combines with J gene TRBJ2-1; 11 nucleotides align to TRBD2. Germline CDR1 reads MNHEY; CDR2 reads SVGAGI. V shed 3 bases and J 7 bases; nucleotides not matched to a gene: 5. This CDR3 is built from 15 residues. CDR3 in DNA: TGTGCCAGCAGTTATACTAGCGGGGGCCCAAATGAGCAGTTCTTC. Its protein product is CASSYTSGGPNEQFF.

In DNA form, the CDR3 reads TGCGCCAGCAGCCACGGACAGGGCTCCTACGAGCAGTACTTC. Its translation is CASSHGQGSYEQYF. The chain joins TRBV5-1 to TRBJ2-7, with 8 bases aligning to TRBD1. The V gene end was trimmed by 4 bases and the J gene end by 0 bases; junction bases not matched to a gene: 3. Looked up from germline, CDR1 is SGHRS and CDR2 is YFSETQ. This CDR3 is built from 14 residues.

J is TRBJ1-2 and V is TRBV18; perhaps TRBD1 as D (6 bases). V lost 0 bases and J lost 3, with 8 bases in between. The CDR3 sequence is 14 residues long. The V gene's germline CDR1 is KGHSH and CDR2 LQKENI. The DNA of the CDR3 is TGTGCCAGCTCACCACCCCGGACAGACTATGGCTACACCTTC. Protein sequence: CASSPPRTDYGYTF. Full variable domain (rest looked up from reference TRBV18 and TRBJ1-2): NAGVMQNPRHLVRRRGQEARLRCSPMKGHSHVYWYRQLPEEGLKFMVYLQKENIIDESGMPKERFSAEFPKEGPSILRIQQVVRGDSAAYFCASSPPRTDYGYTFGSGTRLTVV.

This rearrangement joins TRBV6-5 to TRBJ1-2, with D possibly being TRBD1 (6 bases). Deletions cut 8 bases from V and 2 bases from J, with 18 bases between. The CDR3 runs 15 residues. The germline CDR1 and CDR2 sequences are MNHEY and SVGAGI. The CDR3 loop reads CASHQGSLTNYGYTF. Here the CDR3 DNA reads TGTGCCAGCCACCAGGGGAGCCTCACCAACTATGGCTACACCTTC.

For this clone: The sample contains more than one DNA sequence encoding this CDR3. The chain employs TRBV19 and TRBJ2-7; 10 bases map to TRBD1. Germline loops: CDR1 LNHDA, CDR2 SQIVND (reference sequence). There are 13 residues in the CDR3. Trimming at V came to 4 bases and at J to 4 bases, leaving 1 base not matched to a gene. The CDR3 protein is CASSRDRGYEQYF. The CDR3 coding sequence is TGTGCCAGTAGTAGGGACAGGGGATACGAGCAGTACTTC.

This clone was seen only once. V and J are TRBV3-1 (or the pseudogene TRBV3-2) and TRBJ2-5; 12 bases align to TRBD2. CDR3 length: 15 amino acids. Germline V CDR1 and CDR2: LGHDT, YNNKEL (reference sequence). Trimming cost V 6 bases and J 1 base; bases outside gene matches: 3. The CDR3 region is CASRPSGGAQETQYF. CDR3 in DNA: TGTGCCAGCAGACCTAGCGGGGGGGCCCAAGAGACCCAGTACTTC.

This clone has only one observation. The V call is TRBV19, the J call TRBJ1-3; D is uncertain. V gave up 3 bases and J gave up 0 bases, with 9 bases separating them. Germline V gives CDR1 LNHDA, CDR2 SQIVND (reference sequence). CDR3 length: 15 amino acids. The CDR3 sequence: CASSMEAISGNTIYF. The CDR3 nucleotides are TGTGCCAGTAGTATGGAGGCCATCTCTGGAAACACCATATATTTT.

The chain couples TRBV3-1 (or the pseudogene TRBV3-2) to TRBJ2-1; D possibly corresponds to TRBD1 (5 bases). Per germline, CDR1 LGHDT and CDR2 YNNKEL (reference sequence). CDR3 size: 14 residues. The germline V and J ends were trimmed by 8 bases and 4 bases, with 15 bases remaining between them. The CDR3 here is CASGHRSEYNEQFF. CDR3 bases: TGTGCCAGCGGACACCGGTCGGAGTACAATGAGCAGTTCTTC.

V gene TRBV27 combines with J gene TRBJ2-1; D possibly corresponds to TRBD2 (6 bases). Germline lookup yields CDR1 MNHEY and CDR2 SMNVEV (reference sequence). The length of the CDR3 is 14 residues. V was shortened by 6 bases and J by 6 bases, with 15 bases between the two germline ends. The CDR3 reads CASRRLVYGNEQFF. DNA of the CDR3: TGTGCCAGCAGACGACTAGTTTATGGCAATGAGCAGTTCTTC.

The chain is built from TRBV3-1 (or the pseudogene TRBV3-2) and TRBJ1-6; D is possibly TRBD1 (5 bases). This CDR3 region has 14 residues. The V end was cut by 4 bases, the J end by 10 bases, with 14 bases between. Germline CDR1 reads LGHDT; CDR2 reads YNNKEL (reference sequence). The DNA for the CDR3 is TGTGCCAGCAGCCGCCGGGACTCTTTATCACCCCTCCACTTT. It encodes CASSRRDSLSPLHF.

The CDR3 nucleotides read TGCGCCAGCAGGCTTGAAGGAGGGGAAATGCCCCTCCACTTT. It specifies CASRLEGGEMPLHF. The chain has TRBV5-1 and TRBJ1-6; perhaps TRBD1 as D (5 bases). The CDR3 is 14 residues long. V was shortened by 5 bases and J by 13 bases, with 19 bases between the two germline ends. Germline V gene data show CDR1 as SGHRS and CDR2 as YFSETQ.

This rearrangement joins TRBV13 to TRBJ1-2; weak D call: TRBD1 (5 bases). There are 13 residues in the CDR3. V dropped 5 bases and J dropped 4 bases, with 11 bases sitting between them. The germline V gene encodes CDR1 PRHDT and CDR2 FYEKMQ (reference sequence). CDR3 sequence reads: CASSQQEFYGYTF. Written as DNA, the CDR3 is TGTGCCAGCAGCCAACAGGAATTCTATGGCTACACCTTC.

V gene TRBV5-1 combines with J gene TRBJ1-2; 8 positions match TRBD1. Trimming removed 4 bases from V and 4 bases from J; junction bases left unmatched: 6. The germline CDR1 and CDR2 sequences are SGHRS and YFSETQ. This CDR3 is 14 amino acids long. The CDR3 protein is CASSPGQEFYGYTF. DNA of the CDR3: TGCGCCAGCAGCCCGGGACAGGAATTCTATGGCTACACCTTC.

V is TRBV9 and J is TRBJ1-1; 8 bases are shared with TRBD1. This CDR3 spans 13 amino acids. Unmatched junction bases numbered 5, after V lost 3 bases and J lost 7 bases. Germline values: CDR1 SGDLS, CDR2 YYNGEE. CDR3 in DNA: TGTGCCAGCAGCGCAGGGGGCTGGAGTGAAGCTTTCTTT. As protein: CASSAGGWSEAFF.

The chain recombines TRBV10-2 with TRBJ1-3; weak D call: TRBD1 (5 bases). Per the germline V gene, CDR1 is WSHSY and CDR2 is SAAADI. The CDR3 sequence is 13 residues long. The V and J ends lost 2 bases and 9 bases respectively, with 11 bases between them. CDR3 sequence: CASSELRVATIYF. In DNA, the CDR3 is TGCGCCAGCAGTGAGCTCAGGGTGGCCACCATATATTTT.

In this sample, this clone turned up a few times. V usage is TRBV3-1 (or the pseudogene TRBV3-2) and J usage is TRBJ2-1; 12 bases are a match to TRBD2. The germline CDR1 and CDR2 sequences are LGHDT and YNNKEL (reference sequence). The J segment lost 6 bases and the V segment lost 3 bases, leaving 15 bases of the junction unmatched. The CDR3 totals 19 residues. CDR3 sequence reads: CASSHRILAGGPRSNEQFF. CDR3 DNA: TGTGCCAGCAGCCATCGGATTCTAGCGGGGGGGCCACGTAGCAATGAGCAGTTCTTC.

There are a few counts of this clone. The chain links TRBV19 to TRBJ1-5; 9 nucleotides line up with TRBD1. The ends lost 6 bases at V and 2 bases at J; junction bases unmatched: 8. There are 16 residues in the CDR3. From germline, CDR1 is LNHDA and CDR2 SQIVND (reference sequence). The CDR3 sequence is CASRTIRTGGNQPQHF. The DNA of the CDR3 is TGTGCCAGTAGAACGATCCGGACAGGGGGCAATCAGCCCCAGCATTTT.

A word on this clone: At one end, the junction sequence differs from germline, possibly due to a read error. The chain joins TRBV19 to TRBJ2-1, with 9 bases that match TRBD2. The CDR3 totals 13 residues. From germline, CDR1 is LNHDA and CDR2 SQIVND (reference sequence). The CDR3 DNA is TGTGCCAATAGTATGAAAGCGGGAGGCGAGCAGTTCTTC. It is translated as CANSMKAGGEQFF.

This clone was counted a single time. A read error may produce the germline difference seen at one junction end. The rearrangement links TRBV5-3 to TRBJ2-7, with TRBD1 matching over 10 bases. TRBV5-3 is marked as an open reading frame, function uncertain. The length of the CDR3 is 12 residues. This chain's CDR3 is CARSLNPGQGPF. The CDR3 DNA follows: TGTGCCAGAAGCTTGAACCCGGGACAGGGGCCCTTC.

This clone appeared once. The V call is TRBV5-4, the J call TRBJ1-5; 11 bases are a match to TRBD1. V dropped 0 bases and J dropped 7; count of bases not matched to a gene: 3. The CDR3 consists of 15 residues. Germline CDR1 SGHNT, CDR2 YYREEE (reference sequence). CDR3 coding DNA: TGTGCCAGCAGCTTGGGGGGGACAGGGGGACAGCCCCAGCATTTT. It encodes CASSLGGTGGQPQHF.

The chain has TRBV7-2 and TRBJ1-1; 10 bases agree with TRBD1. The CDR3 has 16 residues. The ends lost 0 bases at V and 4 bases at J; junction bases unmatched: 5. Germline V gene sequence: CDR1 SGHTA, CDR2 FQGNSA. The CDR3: CASSLAPGTGVTEAFF. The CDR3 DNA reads TGTGCCAGCAGCTTAGCCCCTGGGACAGGGGTCACTGAAGCTTTCTTT. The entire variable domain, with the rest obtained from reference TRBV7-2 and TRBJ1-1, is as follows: GAGVSQSPSNKVTEKGKDVELRCDPISGHTALYWYRQSLGQGLEFLIYFQGNSAPDKSGLPSDRFSAERTGGSVSTLTIQRTQQEDSAVYLCASSLAPGTGVTEAFFGQGTRLTVV.

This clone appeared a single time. CDR3 in amino acids: CAIRETAGGPYNEQFF. CDR3 coding DNA: TGTGCCATCAGGGAGACAGCGGGAGGGCCCTACAATGAGCAGTTCTTC. The chain joins TRBV10-3 to TRBJ2-1, with 10 bases that match TRBD2. The CDR3 sequence is 16 residues long. With 6 bases clipped from V and 2 bases from J, the junction kept 7 bases outside the gene matches. Germline assignment: CDR1 ENHRY and CDR2 SYGVKD.

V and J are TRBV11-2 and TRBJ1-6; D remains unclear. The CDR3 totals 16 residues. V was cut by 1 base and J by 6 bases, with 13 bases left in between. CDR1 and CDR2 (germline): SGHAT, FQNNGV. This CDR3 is CASSLGPLQPNSPLHF. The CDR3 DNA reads TGTGCCAGCAGCTTAGGCCCGTTACAGCCTAATTCACCCCTCCACTTT.